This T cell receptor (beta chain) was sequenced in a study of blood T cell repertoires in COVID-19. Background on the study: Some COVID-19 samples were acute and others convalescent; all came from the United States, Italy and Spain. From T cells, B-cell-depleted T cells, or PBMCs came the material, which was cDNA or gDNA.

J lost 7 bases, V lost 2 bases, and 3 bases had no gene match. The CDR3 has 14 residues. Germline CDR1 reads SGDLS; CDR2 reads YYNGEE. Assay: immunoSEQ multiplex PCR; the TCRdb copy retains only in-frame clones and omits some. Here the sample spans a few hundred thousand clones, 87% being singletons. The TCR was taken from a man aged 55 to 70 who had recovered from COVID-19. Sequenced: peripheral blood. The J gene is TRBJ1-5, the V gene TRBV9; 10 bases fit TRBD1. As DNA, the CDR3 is TGTGCCAGCAGCGTGGGACAGGGGAGCCAGCCCCAGCATTTT. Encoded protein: CASSVGQGSQPQHF. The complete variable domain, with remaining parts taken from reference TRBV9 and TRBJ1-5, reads DSGVTQTPKHLITATGQRVTLRCSPRSGDLSVYWYQQSLDQGLQFLIQYYNGEERAKGNILERFSAQQFPDLHSELNLSSLELGDSALYFCASSVGQGSQPQHFGDGTRLSIL.